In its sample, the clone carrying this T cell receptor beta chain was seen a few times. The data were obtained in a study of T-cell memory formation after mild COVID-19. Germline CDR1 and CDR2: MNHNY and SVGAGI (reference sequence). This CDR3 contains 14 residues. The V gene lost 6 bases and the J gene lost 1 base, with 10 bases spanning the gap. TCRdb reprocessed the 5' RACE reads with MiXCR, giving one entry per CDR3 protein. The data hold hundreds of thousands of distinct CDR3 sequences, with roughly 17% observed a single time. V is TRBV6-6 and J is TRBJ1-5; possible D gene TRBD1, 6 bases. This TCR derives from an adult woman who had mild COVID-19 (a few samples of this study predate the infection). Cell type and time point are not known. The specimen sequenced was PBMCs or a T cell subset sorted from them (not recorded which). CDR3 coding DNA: TGTGCCAGCAGCGATGACAGGAGCAATCAGCCCCAGCATTTT. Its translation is CASSDDRSNQPQHF.